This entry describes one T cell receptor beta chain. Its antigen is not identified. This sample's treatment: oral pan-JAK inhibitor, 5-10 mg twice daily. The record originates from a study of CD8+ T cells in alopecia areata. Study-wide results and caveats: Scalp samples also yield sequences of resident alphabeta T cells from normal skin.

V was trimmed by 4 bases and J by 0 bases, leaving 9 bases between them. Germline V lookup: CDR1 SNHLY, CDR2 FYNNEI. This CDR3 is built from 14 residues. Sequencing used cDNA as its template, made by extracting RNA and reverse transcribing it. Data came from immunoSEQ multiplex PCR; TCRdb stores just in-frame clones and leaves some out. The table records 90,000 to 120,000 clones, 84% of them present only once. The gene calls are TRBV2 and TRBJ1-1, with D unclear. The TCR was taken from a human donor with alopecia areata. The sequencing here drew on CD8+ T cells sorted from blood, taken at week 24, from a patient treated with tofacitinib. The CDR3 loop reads CASSVFAMNTEAFF. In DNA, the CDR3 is TGTGCCAGCAGTGTCTTTGCCATGAACACTGAAGCTTTCTTT. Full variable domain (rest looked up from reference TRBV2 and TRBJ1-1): EPEVTQTPSHQVTQMGQEVILRCVPISNHLYFYWYRQILGQKVEFLVSFYNNEISEKSEIFDDQFSVERPDGSNFTLKIRSTKLEDSAMYFCASSVFAMNTEAFFGQGTRLTVV.